The TCR beta chain described here comes from a study of CD8 T cells in ankylosing spondylitis. On this clonotype itself: Its antigen remains unidentified. A clone one base away is much larger, so this may be a read error.

Quantitative 5'-RACE with molecular barcodes generated TCR beta libraries. TCRdb passed the 5' RACE reads through MiXCR, listing each CDR3 protein once. The table records 100,000 to 150,000 distinct CDR3 sequences, approximately 9.7% of them present only once. Study results and caveats: Among TCR beta sequences, a motif of several highly homologous variants appeared characteristic of ankylosing spondylitis blood. Peripheral blood samples showed relatively rare disease-linked clones, and these clones were CD8+.

Sequenced sample: blood, either unsorted or a sorted T cell fraction (not recorded which). This TCR came from a male donor with ankylosing spondylitis or in good health (not recorded which).

In DNA form, the CDR3 reads TGCATTGCTAGAGGGGAGGGCTATGGCTACACCTTC. Its translation: CIARGEGYGYTF. The chain joins TRBV20-1 to TRBJ1-2; D is possibly TRBD1 (5 bases). The CDR3 length is 12 residues. In germline, CDR1 is DFQATT, CDR2 SNEGSKA (reference sequence).